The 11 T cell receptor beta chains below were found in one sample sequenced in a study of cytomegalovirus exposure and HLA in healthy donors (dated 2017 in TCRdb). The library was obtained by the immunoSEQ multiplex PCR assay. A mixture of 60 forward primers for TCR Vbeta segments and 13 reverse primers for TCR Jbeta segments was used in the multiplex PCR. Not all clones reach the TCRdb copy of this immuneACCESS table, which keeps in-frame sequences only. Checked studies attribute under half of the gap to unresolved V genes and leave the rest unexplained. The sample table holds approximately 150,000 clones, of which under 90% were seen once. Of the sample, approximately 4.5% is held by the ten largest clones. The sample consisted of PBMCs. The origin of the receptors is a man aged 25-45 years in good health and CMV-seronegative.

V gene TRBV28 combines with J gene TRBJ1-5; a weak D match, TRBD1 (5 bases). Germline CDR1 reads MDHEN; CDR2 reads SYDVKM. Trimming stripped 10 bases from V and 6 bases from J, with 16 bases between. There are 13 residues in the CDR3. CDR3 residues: CATSRGSTQPQHF. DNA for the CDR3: TGTGCCACCTCCCGGGGGTCGACTCAGCCCCAGCATTTT.

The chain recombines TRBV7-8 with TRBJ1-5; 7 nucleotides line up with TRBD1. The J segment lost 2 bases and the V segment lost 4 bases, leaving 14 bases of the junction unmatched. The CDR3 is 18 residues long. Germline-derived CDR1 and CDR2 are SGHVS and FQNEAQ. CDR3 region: CASSWGTGVSVRNQPQHF. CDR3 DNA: TGTGCCAGCAGCTGGGGAACAGGGGTTTCGGTGCGCAATCAGCCCCAGCATTTT.

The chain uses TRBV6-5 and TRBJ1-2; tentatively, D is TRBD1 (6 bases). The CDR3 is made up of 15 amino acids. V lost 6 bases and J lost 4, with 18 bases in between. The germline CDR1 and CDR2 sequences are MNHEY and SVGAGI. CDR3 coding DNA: TGTGCCAGCAGACTATCGGGAGGGACACTCTATGGCTACACCTTC. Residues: CASRLSGGTLYGYTF.

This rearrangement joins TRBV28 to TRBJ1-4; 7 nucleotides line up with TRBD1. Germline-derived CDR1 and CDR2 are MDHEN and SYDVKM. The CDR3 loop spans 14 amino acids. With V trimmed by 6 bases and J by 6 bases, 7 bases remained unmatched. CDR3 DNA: TGTGCCAGCAGCCGAGGGGGCTCATATGAAAAACTGTTTTTT. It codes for CASSRGGSYEKLFF.

The CDR3 sequence is CASSRRGRTATNEKLFF. DNA of the CDR3: TGTGCCAGCAGTCGCCGAGGTCGTACTGCAACTAATGAAAAACTGTTTTTT. The chain recombines TRBV28 with TRBJ1-4; no clear D gene. This CDR3 region has 17 residues. Trimming removed 5 bases at V and 0 bases at J, with 16 bases between. In germline, CDR1 is MDHEN, CDR2 SYDVKM.

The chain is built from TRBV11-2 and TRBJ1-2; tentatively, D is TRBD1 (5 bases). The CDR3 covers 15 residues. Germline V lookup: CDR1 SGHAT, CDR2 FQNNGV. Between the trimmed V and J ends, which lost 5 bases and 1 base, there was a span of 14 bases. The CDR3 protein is CASSLNRRYNYGYTF. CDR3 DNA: TGTGCCAGCAGCCTAAACAGGAGATATAACTATGGCTACACCTTC.

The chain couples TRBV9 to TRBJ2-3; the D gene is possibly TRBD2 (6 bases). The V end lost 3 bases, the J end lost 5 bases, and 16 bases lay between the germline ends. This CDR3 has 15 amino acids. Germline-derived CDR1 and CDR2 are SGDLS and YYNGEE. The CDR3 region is CASSAPGGPVDTQYF. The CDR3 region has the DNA TGTGCCAGCAGCGCCCCTGGAGGGCCGGTAGATACGCAGTATTTT.

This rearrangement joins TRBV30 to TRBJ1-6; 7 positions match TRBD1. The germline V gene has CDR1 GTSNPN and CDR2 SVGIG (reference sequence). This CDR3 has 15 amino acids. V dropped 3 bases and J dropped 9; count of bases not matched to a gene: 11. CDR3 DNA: TGTGCCTGGAGCTTGACAGGGACCGTCCGTTCACCCCTCCACTTT. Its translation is CAWSLTGTVRSPLHF.

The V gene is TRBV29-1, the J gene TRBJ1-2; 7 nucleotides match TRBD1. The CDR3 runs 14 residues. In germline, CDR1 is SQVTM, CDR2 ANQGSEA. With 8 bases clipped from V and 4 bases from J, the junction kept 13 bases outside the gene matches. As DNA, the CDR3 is TGCAGCACCGGACAGGACAATCCTCCCTATGGCTACACCTTC. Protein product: CSTGQDNPPYGYTF.

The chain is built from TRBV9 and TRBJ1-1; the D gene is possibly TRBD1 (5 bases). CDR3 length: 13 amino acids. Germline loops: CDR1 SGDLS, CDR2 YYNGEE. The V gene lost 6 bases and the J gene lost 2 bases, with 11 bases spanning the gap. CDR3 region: CASTWGGNTEAFF. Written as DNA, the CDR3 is TGTGCCAGCACCTGGGGGGGAAACACTGAAGCTTTCTTT.

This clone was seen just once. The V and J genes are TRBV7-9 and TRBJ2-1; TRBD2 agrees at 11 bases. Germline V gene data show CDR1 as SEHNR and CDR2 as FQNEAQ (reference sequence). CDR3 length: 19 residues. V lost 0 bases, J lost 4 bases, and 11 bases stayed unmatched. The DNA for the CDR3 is TGTGCCAGCAGCTTAGCGGGAGTAGCCATAGCGGGAGGGTACAATGAGCAGTTCTTC. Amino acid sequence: CASSLAGVAIAGGYNEQFF.